Sequencing of this TCR beta chain was carried out in a study of Tregs in tolerant kidney transplant recipients. Regarding the study as a whole: Nucleotide sequences could not be compared across some patients' samples due to primer changes. Activated donor B cell expansion appeared to reveal the most relevant donor-specific TCRbeta repertoire.

As concerns this clone: The antigen remains unidentified.

Unstimulated Tregs (CD4+CD25+CD127-) and CD4+CD25- non-Tregs were sorted from PBMCs. Germline CDR1 and CDR2: SGHTA and FQGNSA. V lost 4 bases to trimming and J lost 0 bases; unmatched junction nucleotides: 1. This CDR3 is built from 15 residues. Data came from immunoSEQ multiplex PCR; TCRdb stores just in-frame clones and leaves some out. The repertoire consists of about 83,000 clones, with less than 98% occurring once and the leading ten covering about 0.5%. The clonotype was recovered from a human donor who received a combined kidney and bone marrow transplant. The chain carries TRBV7-2 and TRBJ2-2; 8 positions match TRBD1. The sequenced sample was CD4+ T cells from blood, obtained before the transplant. The CDR3 reads CASSSRGPNTGELFF. CDR3 in DNA: TGTGCCAGCAGCTCCAGGGGGCCGAACACCGGGGAGCTGTTTTTT.